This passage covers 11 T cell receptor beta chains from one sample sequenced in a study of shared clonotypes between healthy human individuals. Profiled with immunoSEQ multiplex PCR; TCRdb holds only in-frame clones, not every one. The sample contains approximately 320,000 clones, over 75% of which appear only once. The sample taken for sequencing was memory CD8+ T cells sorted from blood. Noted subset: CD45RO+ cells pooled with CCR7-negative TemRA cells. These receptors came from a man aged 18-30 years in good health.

CDR3 loop: CASSYSPRDAFNEQFF. The DNA of the CDR3 is TGTGCCAGCAGCTACTCCCCCCGGGACGCTTTCAATGAGCAGTTCTTC. V gene TRBV28 combines with J gene TRBJ2-1; the D call may be TRBD1 or TRBD2 (5 bases each). Germline V gives CDR1 MDHEN, CDR2 SYDVKM. V was cut by 6 bases and J by 6 bases, with 21 bases left in between. CDR3 length: 16 amino acids.

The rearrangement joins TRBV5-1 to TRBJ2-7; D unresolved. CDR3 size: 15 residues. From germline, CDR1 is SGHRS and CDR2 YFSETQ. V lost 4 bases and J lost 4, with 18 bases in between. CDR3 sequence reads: CASSVGSSGLYEQYF. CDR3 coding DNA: TGCGCCAGCAGCGTTGGGTCCTCCGGGCTTTACGAGCAGTACTTC.

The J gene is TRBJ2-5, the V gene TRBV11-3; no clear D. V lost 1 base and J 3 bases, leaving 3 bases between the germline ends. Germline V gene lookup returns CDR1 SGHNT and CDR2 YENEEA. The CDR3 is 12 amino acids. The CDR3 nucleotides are TGTGCCAGCAGCTTAGGTGAAGAGACCCAGTACTTC. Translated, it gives CASSLGEETQYF.

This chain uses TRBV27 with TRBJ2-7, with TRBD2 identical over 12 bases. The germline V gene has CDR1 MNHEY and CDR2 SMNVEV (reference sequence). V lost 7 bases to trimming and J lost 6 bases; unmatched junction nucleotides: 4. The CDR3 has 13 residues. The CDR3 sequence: CASTRTSGAEQYF. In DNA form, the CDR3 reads TGTGCCAGCACGAGGACTAGCGGGGCCGAGCAGTACTTC.

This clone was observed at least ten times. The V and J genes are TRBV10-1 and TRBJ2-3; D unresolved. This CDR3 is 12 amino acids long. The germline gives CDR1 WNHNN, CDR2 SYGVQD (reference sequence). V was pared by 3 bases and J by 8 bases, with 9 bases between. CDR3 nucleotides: TGCGCCAGCAGTGATCTCTCGGGTACGCAGTATTTT. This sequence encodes CASSDLSGTQYF.

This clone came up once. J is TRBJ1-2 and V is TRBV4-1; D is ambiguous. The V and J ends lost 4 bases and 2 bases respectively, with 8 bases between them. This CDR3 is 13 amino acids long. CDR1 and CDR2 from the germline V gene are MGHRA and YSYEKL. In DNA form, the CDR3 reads TGCGCCAGCAGCCCCGGCCGGAACTATGGCTACACCTTC. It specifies CASSPGRNYGYTF.

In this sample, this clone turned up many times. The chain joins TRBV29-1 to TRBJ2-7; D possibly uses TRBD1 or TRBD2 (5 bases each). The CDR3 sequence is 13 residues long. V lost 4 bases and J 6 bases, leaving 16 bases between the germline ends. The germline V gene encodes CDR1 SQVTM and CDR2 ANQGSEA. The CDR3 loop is CSVGGPETSEQYF. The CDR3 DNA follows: TGCAGCGTTGGGGGACCAGAAACGAGCGAGCAGTACTTC.

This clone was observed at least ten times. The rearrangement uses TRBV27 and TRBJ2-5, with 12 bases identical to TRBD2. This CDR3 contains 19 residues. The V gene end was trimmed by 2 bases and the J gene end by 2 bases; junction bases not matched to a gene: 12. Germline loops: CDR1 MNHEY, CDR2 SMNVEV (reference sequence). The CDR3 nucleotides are TGTGCCAGCAGTTTACGTCCCGGGACTAGCGGGTCTAGACAAGAGACCCAGTACTTC. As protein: CASSLRPGTSGSRQETQYF.

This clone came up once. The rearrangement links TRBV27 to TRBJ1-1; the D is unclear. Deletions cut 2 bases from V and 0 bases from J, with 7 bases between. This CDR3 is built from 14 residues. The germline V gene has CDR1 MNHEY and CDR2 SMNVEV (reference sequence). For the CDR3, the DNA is TGTGCCAGCAGTTTAGACTTTCTGAACACTGAAGCTTTCTTT. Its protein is CASSLDFLNTEAFF.

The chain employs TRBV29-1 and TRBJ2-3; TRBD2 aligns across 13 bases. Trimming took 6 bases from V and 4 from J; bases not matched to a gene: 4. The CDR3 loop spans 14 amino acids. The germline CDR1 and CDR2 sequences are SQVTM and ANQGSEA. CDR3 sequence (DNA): TGCAGCGTGGGACTAGCGGGGTTGTCAGATACGCAGTATTTT. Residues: CSVGLAGLSDTQYF.

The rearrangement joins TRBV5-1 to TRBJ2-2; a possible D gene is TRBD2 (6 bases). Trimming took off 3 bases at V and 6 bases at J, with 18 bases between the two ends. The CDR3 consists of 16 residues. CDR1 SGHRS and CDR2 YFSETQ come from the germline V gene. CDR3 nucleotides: TGCGCCAGCAGCTCTGGCACGGGACTGTCGGCCGGGGAGCTGTTTTTT. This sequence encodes CASSSGTGLSAGELFF.